This T cell receptor beta chain was found in a study of cytomegalovirus exposure and HLA in healthy donors. Primers: 60 Vbeta forward and 13 Jbeta reverse. TCRdb keeps only in-frame clones here, not all; method: immunoSEQ multiplex PCR. The data show approximately 110,000 clones, with about 70% seen just once and less than 15% held by the top ten. The CDR3 is 16 amino acids. Trimming left V 0 bases short and J 2 bases short, with 13 bases between. Per the germline V gene, CDR1 is LGHNA and CDR2 is YSLEER. The receptor was isolated from a woman aged 55-75 years in good health and CMV-seropositive. This chain links TRBV4-3 with TRBJ2-5; maybe TRBD2 (6 bases). Sequenced: PBMCs. The CDR3 DNA reads as TGCGCCAGCAGCCAAGAAACCATCGGGGGTCAAGAGACCCAGTACTTC. It specifies CASSQETIGGQETQYF.